This passage covers 13 T cell receptor beta chains from one sample sequenced in a study of beta chain features in type 1 diabetes. All of the isolated RNA was reverse transcribed, so expressed TCRB transcripts were sequenced. The table came from immunoSEQ multiplex PCR; TCRdb's copy has only in-frame clones and leaves some out. Of roughly 370,000 clones listed, 14% were seen once; the top ten hold roughly 0.04%. The sample taken for sequencing was naive CD4+ T cells from blood. These receptor sequences come from a man under 40 in good health.

The table lists this clone with a few counts. Other DNA sequences in this specimen translate into the identical CDR3. This rearrangement joins TRBV7-2 to TRBJ2-5; D is uncertain. Trimming took off 8 bases at V and 5 bases at J, with 3 bases between the two ends. The germline V gene encodes CDR1 SGHTA and CDR2 FQGNSA. The CDR3 runs to 9 residues. As DNA, the CDR3 is TGTGCCAGCGGGGAGACCCAGTACTTC. Translating gives CASGETQYF.

The chain links TRBV7-8 to TRBJ2-7; TRBD2 aligns across 9 bases. The germline CDR1 and CDR2 sequences are SGHVS and FQNEAQ. Trimming cost V 5 bases and J 7 bases; bases outside gene matches: 6. The CDR3 sequence is 13 residues long. CDR3 DNA sequence: TGTGCCAGCAGCCCGACTAGCGGTGAAGAGCAGTACTTC. Protein product: CASSPTSGEEQYF.

This chain joins TRBV11-3 and TRBJ2-3; TRBD2 matches at 7 bases. The CDR3 runs 15 residues. Germline trimming cut 5 bases from V and 3 bases from J; bases unmatched to any gene: 8. Germline CDR1 reads SGHNT; CDR2 reads YENEEA. This CDR3 is CASSGLAEVTDTQYF. CDR3 nucleotide sequence: TGTGCCAGCAGCGGTCTAGCGGAGGTAACAGATACGCAGTATTTT.

Points on this clone: The same CDR3 is also encoded by other DNA sequences in this sample. The chain recombines TRBV12-5 with TRBJ2-1; tentative D call: TRBD1 (6 bases). V was pared by 6 bases and J by 4 bases, with 10 bases between. This CDR3 comprises 13 residues. Germline V CDR1 and CDR2: LGHNT, FRNRAP. DNA of the CDR3: TGTGCTAGTGGGCAGGGGACGTACAATGAGCAGTTCTTC. Its translation is CASGQGTYNEQFF.

In this sample, this clone turned up many times. This chain connects TRBV4-3 to TRBJ2-1; 10 nucleotides match TRBD2. The germline gives CDR1 LGHNA, CDR2 YSLEER. Losses at the gene ends were 5 bases for V and 6 bases for J; bases not matched to a gene: 7. The CDR3 is 15 residues long. The CDR3 DNA reads TGCGCCAGCAGCAGAGCGGGAGGGCCGGGCAATGAGCAGTTCTTC. Its protein product is CASSRAGGPGNEQFF.

In this sample, this clone turned up a few times. V gene TRBV27 combines with J gene TRBJ2-5; 9 nucleotides match TRBD2. The trim removed 6 bases at V and 3 bases at J, leaving 8 bases unmatched. Per germline, CDR1 MNHEY and CDR2 SMNVEV (reference sequence). The CDR3 runs 15 residues. CDR3 region: CASSLRLAVEETQYF. CDR3 nucleotide sequence: TGTGCCAGCAGCCTCCGACTAGCGGTCGAAGAGACCCAGTACTTC.

This clone has just a few counts. This sequence joins TRBV4-3 and TRBJ1-1; D not certain. Trimming left V 0 bases short and J 11 bases short, with 16 bases between. The CDR3 runs to 14 residues. In germline, CDR1 is LGHNA, CDR2 YSLEER. CDR3 in amino acids: CASSQELQYSRAFF. The DNA of the CDR3 is TGCGCCAGCAGCCAAGAATTACAGTATTCAAGGGCTTTCTTT.

The chain couples TRBV9 to TRBJ2-3, with D perhaps TRBD1 or TRBD2 (5 bases each). There are 16 residues in the CDR3. CDR1 SGDLS and CDR2 YYNGEE come from the germline V gene. V shed 2 bases and J shed 2 bases, with 15 bases lying between them. In DNA, the CDR3 is TGTGCCAGCAGCGTCCGGGACGGAGCCTCCACAGATACGCAGTATTTT. As protein: CASSVRDGASTDTQYF.

This clone has a handful of counts. The chain couples TRBV9 to TRBJ2-1, with 10 bases that match TRBD2. V lost 3 bases and J lost 6; bases outside the gene matches: 18. The CDR3 is made up of 19 amino acids. CDR1 is SGDLS, CDR2 YYNGEE, per germline. CDR3 nucleotide sequence: TGTGCCAGCAGCGCCTTTCCGGGACTAGCGCGTTATTTGGGCAATGAGCAGTTCTTC. This encodes CASSAFPGLARYLGNEQFF.

This chain uses TRBV7-9 with TRBJ2-7; 8 bases align to TRBD2. The germline gives CDR1 SEHNR, CDR2 FQNEAQ (reference sequence). V lost 5 bases and J lost 4; bases outside the gene matches: 10. The CDR3 is 15 residues long. Here the CDR3 reads CASSPTGLAAYEQYF. In DNA, the CDR3 is TGTGCCAGCAGCCCAACCGGACTAGCTGCGTACGAGCAGTACTTC.

J is TRBJ2-7 and V is TRBV25-1, with TRBD1 matching 10 bases. This CDR3 is built from 14 residues. From germline, CDR1 is MGHDK and CDR2 SYGVNS. After removal of 4 bases from V and 2 bases from J, the junction contained 2 bases not matched to a gene. In DNA form, the CDR3 reads TGTGCCAGCAGTGTCGGACAGGGGGCCTACGAGCAGTACTTC. Translation: CASSVGQGAYEQYF.

The chain couples TRBV7-2 to TRBJ2-1; D is unclear. Per germline, CDR1 SGHTA and CDR2 FQGNSA. V was cut by 2 bases and J by 14 bases, with 13 bases left in between. The CDR3 spans 12 residues. CDR3 in DNA: TGTGCCAGCAGCTTAACTATCACTGGGAAGTTCTTC. Protein sequence: CASSLTITGKFF.

This chain connects TRBV2 to TRBJ2-1; unclear D gene. Per germline, CDR1 SNHLY and CDR2 FYNNEI. This CDR3 is 14 amino acids long. V was shortened by 6 bases and J by 0 bases, with 9 bases between the two germline ends. The CDR3 bases are TGTGCCAGCAGGCACGACTCCTCCTACAATGAGCAGTTCTTC. It translates to CASRHDSSYNEQFF. Complete variable domain (other parts from reference TRBV2 and TRBJ2-1): EPEVTQTPSHQVTQMGQEVILRCVPISNHLYFYWYRQILGQKVEFLVSFYNNEISEKSEIFDDQFSVERPDGSNFTLKIRSTKLEDSAMYFCASRHDSSYNEQFFGPGTRLTVL.